This TCR beta chain was recorded in a study of PD-L1 blockade in urothelial cancer. Study context: Blood samples had a median of 141,255 T cells, some 83,000 unique TCRs, and clonality 0.075 to 0.095.

Turning to this clone: Its target is not known.

Patients had urothelial carcinoma that was locally advanced or metastatic. Study outcomes and limitations: When measured at 3 weeks, tumor-associated blood clones expanded more in durable-benefit patients.

The CDR3 runs 18 residues. CDR1 is SGHDN and CDR2 is FVKESK in the germline V gene. Trimming took off 0 bases at V and 0 bases at J, with 12 bases between the two ends. PCRs each included synthetic TCR analog templates spiked in. Some clones are missing from TCRdb's copy, which holds only in-frame ones; the method was immunoSEQ multiplex PCR. The sample has some 45,000 clones, approximately 88% seen once. Sequenced here: PBMCs, sampled around atezolizumab (anti-PD-L1) treatment. This TCR derives from an elderly man with urothelial cancer. The chain couples TRBV14 to TRBJ2-6, with D perhaps matching TRBD2 (6 bases). The CDR3 sequence is CASSQDAFGGSGANVLTF. The DNA of the CDR3 is TGTGCCAGCAGCCAAGATGCCTTCGGGGGCTCTGGGGCCAACGTCCTGACTTTC.